This T cell receptor beta chain was sequenced in a study of human T cells and chemical hapten exposure. The CDR3 extends over 13 amino acids. Germline assignment: CDR1 SNHLY and CDR2 FYNNEI. V was cut by 0 bases and J by 7 bases, with 7 bases left in between. This sample's time point: healthy volunteer bleed at 2 weeks. Total RNA was extracted from unfractionated whole blood. Under the authors' procedure: There were a median of around 100,000 TCRs per sample, with a range from about 20,000 to 700,000. From the RACE reads, TCRdb called clonotypes with MiXCR, one entry per CDR3 protein. The V and J calls were not made by the authors but by TCRdb's processing. The sample carries 30,000 to 35,000 distinct CDR3 sequences, 7.4% recorded once.

This chain joins TRBV2 and TRBJ1-5, with unresolved D. The sequenced sample was whole blood. The clonotype comes from a human donor in good health. Some clones in this sample may be carry-over from other donors' samples. The CDR3 nucleotides are TGTGCCAGCAGTGAAGCGGTGGGCCAGCCCCAGCATTTT. Translating it yields CASSEAVGQPQHF.